Following are 12 T cell receptor beta chains from one sample sequenced in a study of blood T cell repertoires in COVID-19 (dated by TCRdb to about 2020). The library was produced with the immunoSEQ multiplex PCR assay. TCRdb retrieved this table from immuneACCESS and kept in-frame rearrangements only. Not all clones are present; in checked studies, unresolved V genes account for under half, and no reason is known for the remainder. In this sample the table shows 100,000 or so clones, approximately 82% of which occur a single time. Clones ranked in the top ten supply roughly 4% of the sample. Sequencing was performed on peripheral blood. Receptors were obtained from a man in his sixties with acute or convalescent COVID-19.

The V and J genes are TRBV14 and TRBJ1-2; TRBD1 matches at 7 bases. This CDR3 comprises 17 residues. Trimming cost V 0 bases and J 7 bases; bases outside gene matches: 14. Germline V gene lookup returns CDR1 SGHDN and CDR2 FVKESK. The CDR3 sequence: CASSQDQGGRSGSGYTF. CDR3 nucleotide sequence: TGTGCCAGCAGCCAAGACCAGGGGGGCAGGTCTGGTTCTGGCTACACCTTC.

This rearrangement joins TRBV3-1 (or the pseudogene TRBV3-2) to TRBJ2-2; 9 bases agree with TRBD1. Germline V CDR1 and CDR2: LGHDT, YNNKEL (reference sequence). The CDR3 consists of 14 residues. The ends lost 4 bases at V and 7 bases at J; junction bases unmatched: 4. The CDR3 DNA sequence: TGTGCCAGCAGCCGTACAGGGGGCAACGGGGAGCTGTTTTTT. Protein: CASSRTGGNGELFF.

CDR3 amino acids: CASSHGGANEQFF. DNA for the CDR3: TGCGCCAGCAGCCATGGGGGGGCGAATGAGCAGTTCTTC. The V call is TRBV5-1, the J call TRBJ2-1, with a possible D match to TRBD2 (7 bases). V was shortened by 4 bases and J by 7 bases, with 12 bases between the two germline ends. The CDR3 runs 13 residues. Germline V gene sequence: CDR1 SGHRS, CDR2 YFSETQ.

In DNA, the CDR3 is TGTGCCAGCAGTGAACAGGGAATGGTTTACACCGGGGAGCTGTTTTTT. Its translation: CASSEQGMVYTGELFF. The genes are TRBV2 and TRBJ2-2; D might be TRBD1 (5 bases). The CDR3 loop spans 16 amino acids. The germline V and J ends were trimmed by 2 bases and 3 bases, with 13 bases remaining between them. In germline, CDR1 is SNHLY, CDR2 FYNNEI.

The chain has TRBV3-1 (or the pseudogene TRBV3-2) and TRBJ2-6; D is unresolved. Trimming shortened V by 4 bases and J by 2 bases, and 6 bases separated the two germline ends. Per the germline V gene, CDR1 is LGHDT and CDR2 is YNNKEL (reference sequence). The CDR3 sequence is 14 residues long. The CDR3 region is CASSPEAGANVLTF. The CDR3 DNA reads as TGTGCCAGCAGCCCCGAGGCTGGGGCCAACGTCCTGACTTTC.

The CDR3 DNA is TGCGCCAGCAGCCAAGCCCAGCGGGGGGGCGTCAAGAATGAGCAGTTCTTC. The encoded protein is CASSQAQRGGVKNEQFF. The chain combines TRBV4-1 with TRBJ2-1, with 10 bases that match TRBD2. V was clipped by 1 base and J by 7 bases; unmatched bases: 10. CDR1 MGHRA and CDR2 YSYEKL come from the germline V gene. This CDR3 comprises 17 residues.

The genes are TRBV12-3 or TRBV12-4 and TRBJ2-3; D is uncertain. Trimming shortened V by 3 bases and J by 8 bases, and 9 bases separated the two germline ends. The CDR3 is 12 residues long. The CDR3 DNA follows: TGTGCCAGCAGTTTCGGTAACTTTACGCAGTATTTT. Translation: CASSFGNFTQYF.

The chain recombines TRBV9 with TRBJ2-2; 7 bases map to TRBD1. Trimming removed 7 bases from V and 3 bases from J; junction bases left unmatched: 6. This CDR3 contains 14 residues. Germline V gene data show CDR1 as SGDLS and CDR2 as YYNGEE. This CDR3 reads CASHSGQYTGELFF. CDR3 sequence (DNA): TGTGCCAGCCATTCGGGACAGTACACCGGGGAGCTGTTTTTT.

CDR3: CASSVGRGTGELFF. DNA of the CDR3: TGTGCCAGCAGCGTGGGCAGGGGGACCGGGGAGCTGTTTTTT. The rearrangement uses TRBV2 and TRBJ2-2; 7 bases match TRBD1. This CDR3 has 14 amino acids. The germline gives CDR1 SNHLY, CDR2 FYNNEI. V lost 6 bases and J lost 5; bases outside the gene matches: 6.

The chain is built from TRBV11-2 and TRBJ1-1, with D tentatively TRBD1 (5 bases). CDR1 and CDR2 (germline): SGHAT, FQNNGV. V lost 5 bases, J lost 6 bases, and 16 bases lay in between. This CDR3 comprises 14 residues. CDR3 loop: CASSQLLQGAEAFF. Written as DNA, the CDR3 is TGTGCCAGCAGCCAACTTCTCCAGGGTGCTGAAGCTTTCTTT.

The rearrangement links TRBV11-3 to TRBJ2-7; maybe TRBD2 (7 bases). Trimming took 4 bases from V and 3 from J, leaving 19 bases between them. This CDR3 comprises 16 residues. Germline CDR1 is SGHNT and CDR2 is YENEEA. CDR3: CASSYRGAGTYYEQYV. The CDR3 DNA follows: TGTGCCAGCAGCTACCGGGGGGCAGGAACGTACTACGAGCAGTACGTC.

This chain joins TRBV5-1 and TRBJ2-2; TRBD2 might be the D (6 bases). V lost 4 bases to trimming and J lost 2 bases, with 12 bases between them. The CDR3 is made up of 15 amino acids. Germline-derived CDR1 and CDR2 are SGHRS and YFSETQ. In DNA, the CDR3 is TGCGCCAGCAGCGGAGGGGCTAGCAACACCGGGGAGCTGTTTTTT. Protein product: CASSGGASNTGELFF.